Listed below are T cell receptor beta chains from one sample, sequenced in a study of molecular identifiers for immune sequencing clone quantification. Using its own MiXCR run on the PCR reads, TCRdb lists one record per CDR3 protein. The sample holds some 100,000 distinct CDR3 sequences, about 35% seen once. What was sequenced was naive CD8+ T cells from blood, with Jurkat cell RNA spiked in. All receptors come from a human donor in good health. Some libraries in this study had Jurkat cell RNA spiked in. Each CDR3 is given with its conserved first and last residue. The order of the fields is D gene, J gene, clone size, V gene, CDR3 protein, CDR3 DNA. A D gene is named only where the DNA matches it firmly. Clone size is shown for a subset of rows, as once, few, many or a class of expanded clone.

D gene: NA
J gene: TRBJ2-7
clone size: many
V gene: TRBV28
CDR3 protein: CASGSSYEQYF
CDR3 DNA: TGTGCCAGCGGGAGCTCCTACGAGCAGTACTTC

D gene: NA
J gene: TRBJ1-1
clone size: NA
V gene: TRBV6-2/TRBV6-3
CDR3 protein: CASIPQDNTDAFF
CDR3 DNA: TGTGCCAGCATACCCCAGGACAACACTGATGCTTTCTTT

D gene: TRBD1
J gene: TRBJ2-7
clone size: many
V gene: TRBV7-2
CDR3 protein: CASSLWTGTYEQYF
CDR3 DNA: TGTGCCAGCAGCTTATGGACAGGGACGTACGAGCAGTACTTC

D gene: TRBD2
J gene: TRBJ2-2
clone size: NA
V gene: TRBV20-1
CDR3 protein: CSARVLAGIGELFF
CDR3 DNA: TGCAGTGCTAGAGTGCTAGCGGGAATCGGGGAGCTGTTTTTT

D gene: TRBD1
J gene: TRBJ2-3
clone size: NA
V gene: TRBV5-4
CDR3 protein: CASSLVLKTGSTDTQYF
CDR3 DNA: TGTGCCAGCAGCTTGGTTCTGAAGACAGGGAGCACAGATACGCAGTATTTT

D gene: TRBD2
J gene: TRBJ2-1
clone size: few
V gene: TRBV3-1
CDR3 protein: CASSELANNEQFF
CDR3 DNA: TGTGCCAGCAGCGAACTAGCGAACAATGAGCAGTTCTTC

D gene: TRBD2
J gene: TRBJ2-3
clone size: few
V gene: TRBV12-3/TRBV12-4
CDR3 protein: CASSPTSESDTQYF
CDR3 DNA: TGTGCCAGCAGTCCAACTAGCGAGTCAGATACGCAGTATTTT

D gene: TRBD1
J gene: TRBJ2-5
clone size: many
V gene: TRBV7-2
CDR3 protein: CASRLQGAETQYF
CDR3 DNA: TGTGCCAGCAGATTACAGGGGGCGGAGACCCAGTACTTC

D gene: TRBD1
J gene: TRBJ2-1
clone size: NA
V gene: TRBV5-1
CDR3 protein: CASSWGRQGDEQFF
CDR3 DNA: TGCGCCAGCAGCTGGGGGAGACAGGGGGATGAGCAGTTCTTC

D gene: TRBD2
J gene: TRBJ2-1
clone size: NA
V gene: TRBV4-3
CDR3 protein: CASSQGLAGANSYNEQFF
CDR3 DNA: TGCGCCAGCAGCCAAGGACTAGCGGGAGCGAACTCCTACAATGAGCAGTTCTTC

D gene: NA
J gene: TRBJ2-5
clone size: NA
V gene: TRBV7-9
CDR3 protein: CASGPNNQETQYF
CDR3 DNA: TGTGCCAGCGGGCCGAACAACCAAGAGACCCAGTACTTC

D gene: TRBD2
J gene: TRBJ2-2
clone size: NA
V gene: TRBV28
CDR3 protein: CASCGGTSGRFTGELFF
CDR3 DNA: TGTGCCAGCTGCGGGGGGACTAGCGGGAGATTCACCGGGGAGCTGTTTTTT

D gene: NA
J gene: TRBJ2-7
clone size: many
V gene: TRBV28
CDR3 protein: CASSTGRIYEQYF
CDR3 DNA: TGTGCCAGCAGTACCGGACGGATCTACGAGCAGTACTTC

D gene: NA
J gene: TRBJ1-1
clone size: many
V gene: TRBV7-9
CDR3 protein: CASRLWAEAFF
CDR3 DNA: TGTGCCAGCAGGTTATGGGCAGAAGCTTTCTTT

D gene: TRBD2
J gene: TRBJ2-1
clone size: few
V gene: TRBV7-3
CDR3 protein: CASSLVGLAKSMGQFF
CDR3 DNA: TGTGCCAGCAGCTTAGTGGGACTAGCGAAATCAATGGGGCAGTTCTTC

D gene: NA
J gene: TRBJ2-1
clone size: NA
V gene: TRBV10-3
CDR3 protein: CAIRSGTGEQFF
CDR3 DNA: TGTGCCATCAGGTCCGGTACGGGTGAGCAGTTCTTC

D gene: TRBD2
J gene: TRBJ2-3
clone size: NA
V gene: TRBV5-1
CDR3 protein: CASSLGTTSGSTQYF
CDR3 DNA: TGCGCCAGCAGCTTGGGAACAACTAGCGGGAGTACGCAGTATTTT

D gene: TRBD2
J gene: TRBJ2-5
clone size: NA
V gene: TRBV23-1
CDR3 protein: CASSQSGPTDLAVTQETQYF
CDR3 DNA: TGCGCCAGCAGTCAATCTGGCCCGACAGACCTAGCGGTGACTCAAGAGACCCAGTACTTC

D gene: TRBD1
J gene: TRBJ2-7
clone size: NA
V gene: TRBV7-9
CDR3 protein: CASSGQGIYEQYF
CDR3 DNA: TGTGCCAGCAGCGGACAGGGAATATACGAGCAGTACTTC

D gene: TRBD1
J gene: TRBJ2-7
clone size: NA
V gene: TRBV7-6
CDR3 protein: CASSLLVTGVYEQYF
CDR3 DNA: TGTGCCAGCAGCTTACTCGTAACAGGGGTATACGAGCAGTACTTC

D gene: NA
J gene: TRBJ2-6
clone size: NA
V gene: TRBV27
CDR3 protein: CASSSRGPSGANVLAF
CDR3 DNA: TGTGCCAGCAGTTCCCGGGGGCCCTCTGGGGCCAACGTCCTGGCTTTC

D gene: NA
J gene: TRBJ1-1
clone size: NA
V gene: TRBV7-6
CDR3 protein: CASSLAVVPYLLNTQAFF
CDR3 DNA: TGTGCCAGCAGCTTAGCTGTGGTCCCATACCTATTGAACACTCAAGCTTTCTTT

D gene: TRBD2
J gene: TRBJ2-3
clone size: NA
V gene: TRBV3-1
CDR3 protein: CASSQEWEGLTDTQYF
CDR3 DNA: TGTGCCAGCAGCCAAGAATGGGAGGGTCTCACAGATACGCAGTATTTT

D gene: NA
J gene: TRBJ1-4
clone size: NA
V gene: TRBV4-2
CDR3 protein: CASSRDEKLIF
CDR3 DNA: TGTGCCAGCAGCCGGGATGAAAAACTGATTTTT

D gene: TRBD2
J gene: TRBJ2-7
clone size: few
V gene: TRBV20-1
CDR3 protein: CSAGPGLEANEQYF
CDR3 DNA: TGCAGTGCGGGCCCGGGACTAGAGGCGAACGAGCAGTACTTC

D gene: TRBD1
J gene: TRBJ1-5
clone size: NA
V gene: TRBV6-2/TRBV6-3
CDR3 protein: CASRDSVNQPQHF
CDR3 DNA: TGTGCCAGCCGGGACAGCGTCAATCAGCCCCAGCATTTT

D gene: NA
J gene: TRBJ2-3
clone size: NA
V gene: TRBV13
CDR3 protein: CASSIATDTQYF
CDR3 DNA: TGTGCCAGCAGCATAGCTACAGATACGCAGTATTTT

D gene: NA
J gene: TRBJ2-2
clone size: NA
V gene: TRBV10-3
CDR3 protein: CAARMNTRELFF
CDR3 DNA: TGCGCCGCCCGGATGAACACCAGGGAGCTGTTTTTT

D gene: NA
J gene: TRBJ2-1
clone size: NA
V gene: TRBV7-9
CDR3 protein: CASSLADTVEQFF
CDR3 DNA: TGTGCCAGCAGCTTAGCGGACACGGTTGAGCAGTTCTTC

D gene: NA
J gene: TRBJ2-7
clone size: few
V gene: TRBV7-9
CDR3 protein: CASSPHSRGKYEQYF
CDR3 DNA: TGTGCCAGCAGCCCGCACAGTCGCGGGAAATACGAGCAGTACTTC

D gene: NA
J gene: TRBJ1-5
clone size: NA
V gene: TRBV7-8
CDR3 protein: CASGLAVGTNLNQPQHF
CDR3 DNA: TGTGCCAGCGGCTTAGCGGTAGGGACAAACCTCAATCAGCCCCAGCATTTT

D gene: NA
J gene: TRBJ2-2
clone size: NA
V gene: TRBV19
CDR3 protein: CASSPGAAGEPFF
CDR3 DNA: TGTGCCAGTAGTCCTGGGGCCGCCGGGGAGCCGTTTTTT

D gene: NA
J gene: TRBJ2-5
clone size: few
V gene: TRBV3-1
CDR3 protein: CASSQVPGGGEPQYF
CDR3 DNA: TGTGCCAGCAGCCAAGTGCCAGGGGGGGGGGAGCCCCAGTACTTC

D gene: NA
J gene: TRBJ2-3
clone size: many
V gene: TRBV6-6
CDR3 protein: CASSHLGRLGSTDTQYF
CDR3 DNA: TGTGCCAGCAGCCACCTCGGTCGACTGGGGAGCACAGATACGCAGTATTTT

D gene: TRBD1
J gene: TRBJ1-2
clone size: NA
V gene: TRBV6-2/TRBV6-3
CDR3 protein: CASSLYRGAFEKHGYTF
CDR3 DNA: TGTGCCAGCAGTCTCTACAGGGGGGCCTTTGAGAAGCATGGCTACACCTTC

D gene: NA
J gene: TRBJ1-4
clone size: many
V gene: TRBV7-9
CDR3 protein: CASSLEVGGEKLFF
CDR3 DNA: TGTGCCAGCAGCTTAGAGGTCGGTGGTGAAAAACTGTTTTTT

D gene: TRBD2
J gene: TRBJ2-1
clone size: many
V gene: TRBV11-2
CDR3 protein: CASSLPGLAGGEQFF
CDR3 DNA: TGTGCCAGCAGCCTCCCGGGACTAGCGGGAGGTGAGCAGTTCTTC

D gene: NA
J gene: TRBJ2-3
clone size: NA
V gene: TRBV4-1
CDR3 protein: CASRQGAGDSQYF
CDR3 DNA: TGCGCCAGCAGGCAGGGTGCAGGGGATTCGCAGTATTTT

D gene: NA
J gene: TRBJ2-3
clone size: few
V gene: TRBV28
CDR3 protein: CASSSSRVGSTDTQYF
CDR3 DNA: TGTGCCAGCAGTTCATCCAGGGTGGGCAGCACAGATACGCAGTATTTT

D gene: NA
J gene: TRBJ1-6
clone size: few
V gene: TRBV5-1
CDR3 protein: CASSVWSGGDSPLHF
CDR3 DNA: TGCGCCAGCAGCGTGTGGTCAGGTGGCGATTCACCCCTCCACTTT

D gene: NA
J gene: TRBJ1-5
clone size: NA
V gene: TRBV28
CDR3 protein: CASMSGSQPQHF
CDR3 DNA: TGTGCCAGCATGTCAGGGAGTCAGCCCCAGCATTTT

D gene: TRBD1
J gene: TRBJ2-1
clone size: NA
V gene: TRBV6-2/TRBV6-3
CDR3 protein: CASSWPGGSNEQFF
CDR3 DNA: TGTGCCAGCAGTTGGCCAGGGGGATCCAATGAGCAGTTCTTC

D gene: NA
J gene: TRBJ1-2
clone size: few
V gene: TRBV28
CDR3 protein: CASRGGWVGYTF
CDR3 DNA: TGTGCCAGCAGGGGAGGCTGGGTTGGCTACACCTTC

D gene: NA
J gene: TRBJ2-7
clone size: many
V gene: TRBV13
CDR3 protein: CASSLGGQPTGQYF
CDR3 DNA: TGTGCCAGCAGCTTGGGAGGACAACCTACCGGGCAGTACTTC

D gene: NA
J gene: TRBJ2-5
clone size: NA
V gene: TRBV15
CDR3 protein: CATSSSLANQETQYF
CDR3 DNA: TGTGCCACCAGCAGTTCGCTAGCGAACCAAGAGACCCAGTACTTC

D gene: NA
J gene: TRBJ2-3
clone size: NA
V gene: TRBV3-1
CDR3 protein: CASSQDVEPNTDTQYF
CDR3 DNA: TGTGCCAGCAGCCAAGATGTAGAACCAAACACAGATACGCAGTATTTT

D gene: NA
J gene: TRBJ1-2
clone size: NA
V gene: TRBV7-2
CDR3 protein: CASSLWLQRAYGYTF
CDR3 DNA: TGTGCCAGCAGCTTATGGCTTCAAAGGGCCTATGGCTACACCTTC

D gene: TRBD2
J gene: TRBJ2-3
clone size: NA
V gene: TRBV20-1
CDR3 protein: CSGYRTSAFYLDTQYF
CDR3 DNA: TGCAGTGGATATCGGACTAGCGCCTTTTATCTAGATACGCAGTATTTT

D gene: NA
J gene: TRBJ1-5
clone size: many
V gene: TRBV5-6
CDR3 protein: CASSLGVVSNQPQHF
CDR3 DNA: TGTGCCAGCAGCTTGGGGGTGGTCAGCAATCAGCCCCAGCATTTT

D gene: NA
J gene: TRBJ2-7
clone size: NA
V gene: TRBV28
CDR3 protein: CASSPPTEDSNEQYF
CDR3 DNA: TGTGCCAGCAGTCCACCTACCGAAGATTCCAACGAGCAGTACTTC

D gene: TRBD1
J gene: TRBJ1-1
clone size: many
V gene: TRBV7-2
CDR3 protein: CASSLLTGGTEAFF
CDR3 DNA: TGTGCCAGCAGCTTACTTACAGGGGGAACTGAAGCTTTCTTT

D gene: TRBD2
J gene: TRBJ2-3
clone size: NA
V gene: TRBV6-5
CDR3 protein: CASSYSTSGFTDTQYF
CDR3 DNA: TGTGCCAGCAGTTACTCGACTAGCGGATTCACAGATACGCAGTATTTT

D gene: TRBD2
J gene: TRBJ2-3
clone size: NA
V gene: TRBV7-9
CDR3 protein: CASSPRLAGVSADTQYF
CDR3 DNA: TGTGCCAGCAGCCCCAGACTAGCGGGAGTGAGCGCAGATACGCAGTATTTT

D gene: NA
J gene: TRBJ2-2
clone size: many
V gene: TRBV9
CDR3 protein: CASSFDTGELFF
CDR3 DNA: TGTGCCAGCAGCTTCGACACCGGGGAGCTGTTTTTT

D gene: NA
J gene: TRBJ2-1
clone size: NA
V gene: TRBV6-2/TRBV6-3
CDR3 protein: CASSHPRGYNELFF
CDR3 DNA: TGTGCCAGCAGTCACCCCCGGGGTTACAATGAGCTGTTCTTC

D gene: NA
J gene: TRBJ1-2
clone size: NA
V gene: TRBV10-2
CDR3 protein: CASNDLGLRGGYGYTF
CDR3 DNA: TGCGCCAGCAATGATTTGGGACTCCGAGGGGGCTATGGCTACACCTTC

D gene: TRBD2
J gene: TRBJ2-3
clone size: NA
V gene: TRBV13
CDR3 protein: CASSSPDSGRMIDTQYF
CDR3 DNA: TGTGCCAGCAGTTCCCCGGATAGCGGGAGGATGATAGATACGCAGTATTTT

D gene: NA
J gene: TRBJ1-1
clone size: many
V gene: TRBV7-9
CDR3 protein: CASSPPFSAPREAFF
CDR3 DNA: TGTGCCAGCAGCCCCCCGTTTTCGGCGCCGAGGGAAGCTTTCTTT

D gene: NA
J gene: TRBJ1-1
clone size: many
V gene: TRBV5-1
CDR3 protein: CASSLGSEAFF
CDR3 DNA: TGCGCCAGCAGCTTGGGGAGTGAAGCTTTCTTT